This TCR beta chain was observed in a study of blood T cell repertoires in COVID-19 (dated by TCRdb to 2018 to 2021). At the level of the whole study: Collaborator samples came from the United States, Italy and Spain and covered acute and convalescent phases of COVID-19. The prospective study material was composed of cDNA or gDNA derived from T cells, B-cell-depleted T cells, or PBMCs. Deeply sampled blood TCRbeta repertoires from subjects exposed to, actively infected with, or recovered from COVID-19 were included in the dataset. The repertoires were made available in a free public database intended to serve as a resource for research on the immune response to SARS-CoV-2. Samples came from the ongoing ImmuneRACE study (first 160 participants) plus 1,254 subjects from 6 global collaborators. Sample metadata almost always included a de-identified subject ID, COVID-19 status, age in years and sex. Where available, HLA class I and class II types were obtained from metadata supplied by the sample provider rather than from assay-based typing. Study-level results and caveats: How much clinical and demographic metadata was included differed by source and by participant, and the metadata was provided uncurated.

As for this clone: Its antigen is not yet known. Base-call qualities are not available, and no considerably larger clone is one nucleotide away.

From a lookup of the germline V gene, CDR1 and CDR2 are MNHEY and SVGAGI. At the junction V is shortened by 8 bases and J by 4 bases; bases outside the gene matches: 6. The CDR3 runs 14 amino acids, cysteine and phenylalanine included. Only CDR3 DNA is held: 42 bases, read in frame from base 1. TCRbeta CDR3 regions were amplified from genomic DNA using the immunoSEQ Assay, a bias-controlled multiplex PCR. Concerning the study's data processing: The number of nucleated cells in each sample was estimated by amplification of reference gene primers within the assay. To quantify the absolute abundance of each unique TCRbeta CDR3 rearrangement, sequence reads were collapsed and filtered. For each sample, productive Simpson clonality was calculated as the square root of Simpson's diversity index across productive rearrangements. The source is immuneACCESS, and TCRdb retained only in-frame sequences with V and J called. Part of the clones is not carried over; for the studies checked, unresolved V genes explain less than half of this, and the remainder is unexplained. Clonal size and the V and J genes are those of that table, whereas D and trimming came from the DNA. The sample table records 200,000 to 250,000 clones; less than 85% of these occur just once. Clones ranked in the top ten supply about 2% of the sample.

Participants in the prospective study were aged 18 to 89 years, lived in about two dozen United States geographic areas, and enrolled through a virtual design. In the prospective study, cohorts were assigned on the basis of participant-reported clinical history obtained from a screening survey and a study questionnaire. Recovered participants in ImmuneRACE Cohort 3 were defined as having two consecutive negative NP/OP PCR tests, clearance from a healthcare professional, or resolution of symptoms. In the prospective study, mobile phlebotomists collected whole blood, serum and a nasopharyngeal or oropharyngeal swab from each participant. Over a roughly two-month period, participants in the prospective study had the option of providing additional blood draws and questionnaires. Before DNA extraction, blood samples from the prospective study were shipped at room temperature or frozen.

The source material was PBMCs or T cells enriched from blood (not recorded which). Recombination linked TRBV6-5 to TRBJ1-5, and 9 junctional nucleotides match TRBD1. This clonotype originated in a man in his sixties who had recovered from COVID-19. The CDR3 corresponds to CASRGTGRNQPQHF. The DNA is as follows: TGTGCCAGCCGAGGGACAGGGAGGAATCAGCCCCAGCATTTT.